Presented here are 12 T cell receptor beta chains from one specimen sequenced in a study of OX40 agonist ivuxolimab in advanced cancers. The assay was immunoSEQ multiplex PCR, and TCRdb's table has in-frame clones only and misses some. The repertoire consists of nearly 80,000 clones, with roughly 94% occurring once and the leading ten covering 8.5% to 10%. The input for sequencing was CD4+ or CD8+ T cells sorted from blood, taken in a trial of the OX40 agonist ivuxolimab. The receptors derive from an adult with an advanced solid tumor such as melanoma, head and neck, liver or kidney cancer.

V is TRBV19 and J is TRBJ1-1; the D gene is possibly TRBD1 (6 bases). Per the germline V gene, CDR1 is LNHDA and CDR2 is SQIVND (reference sequence). Trimming removed 5 bases at V and 7 bases at J, with 11 bases between. This CDR3 is built from 12 residues. In DNA form, the CDR3 reads TGTGCCAGTAGTCCCCGGACAGATGAAGCTTTCTTT. This sequence encodes CASSPRTDEAFF.

J is TRBJ2-1 and V is TRBV5-8; 10 bases agree with TRBD2. V lost 5 bases and J lost 2; bases outside the gene matches: 10. The CDR3 runs to 17 residues. CDR1 is SGHTS, CDR2 YDEGEE, per germline. The CDR3 protein is CASSWGLAGVPYNEQFF. As DNA, the CDR3 is TGTGCCAGCAGTTGGGGGCTAGCGGGAGTCCCCTACAATGAGCAGTTCTTC. The full variable domain, completed using reference TRBV5-8 and TRBJ2-1, is EAGVTQSPTHLIKTRGQQATLRCSPISGHTSVYWYQQALGLGLQFLLWYDEGEERNRGNFPPRFSGRQFPNYSSELNVNALELEDSALYLCASSWGLAGVPYNEQFFGPGTRLTVL.

In its sample, this clone was seen once. The V and J genes are TRBV19 and TRBJ2-1; a possible D gene is TRBD2 (6 bases). Germline V lookup: CDR1 LNHDA, CDR2 SQIVND (reference sequence). Trimming shortened V by 3 bases and J by 0 bases, and 9 bases separated the two germline ends. This CDR3 comprises 15 residues. DNA of the CDR3: TGTGCCAGTAGTATCACCGGGAGCTCCTACAATGAGCAGTTCTTC. Its protein product is CASSITGSSYNEQFF.

V and J are TRBV28 and TRBJ1-2; D remains unclear. The CDR3 has 13 residues. Between the trimmed V and J ends, which lost 7 bases and 5 bases, there was a span of 14 bases. CDR1 is MDHEN, CDR2 SYDVKM, per germline. This chain's CDR3 is CASTLLGVYGYTF. The CDR3 bases are TGTGCCAGCACCCTGCTCGGTGTATATGGCTACACCTTC.

J is TRBJ1-5 and V is TRBV6-1, with TRBD1 identical over 9 bases. The CDR3 sequence is 15 residues long. V shed 6 bases, J shed 0 bases, and the junction held 3 bases outside the gene matches. CDR1 and CDR2 (germline): MNHNS, SASEGT. This chain's CDR3 is CASRGQGHSNQPQHF. In DNA form, the CDR3 reads TGTGCCAGCAGGGGACAGGGCCATAGCAATCAGCCCCAGCATTTT.

This clone was found once. CDR3 residues: CASSLSAGIAQPQHF. CDR3 bases: TGTGCCAGCAGTTTATCGGCAGGGATTGCTCAGCCCCAGCATTTT. The V gene is TRBV27, the J gene TRBJ1-5; tentative D call: TRBD1 (5 bases). V lost 0 bases, J lost 6 bases, and 12 bases lay in between. CDR3 length: 15 amino acids. Germline lookup yields CDR1 MNHEY and CDR2 SMNVEV (reference sequence).

The V gene is TRBV4-3, the J gene TRBJ2-5; possibly TRBD1 for D (6 bases). The tail of the sequence fits TRBJ2-7 better, so the J call may be wrong. Germline V gene lookup returns CDR1 LGHNA and CDR2 YSLEER. This CDR3 region has 16 residues. CDR3 sequence (DNA): TGCGCCAGCAGCCAAGATAGTTCGACAGGTGGCTACGAGCAGTACTTC. This translates into CASSQDSSTGGYEQYF.

The CDR3: CASSPRASGGTDTQYF. The CDR3 DNA reads TGTGCCAGCAGTCCCAGGGCTAGCGGGGGTACAGATACGCAGTATTTT. V usage is TRBV6-6 and J usage is TRBJ2-3; 10 bases map to TRBD2. The V segment lost 5 bases and the J segment 3 bases; nucleotides outside the gene matches: 8. Germline V gene sequence: CDR1 MNHNY, CDR2 SVGAGI (reference sequence). CDR3 length: 16 residues.

This rearrangement joins TRBV19 to TRBJ2-3; D call uncertain. Trimming cost V 6 bases and J 10 bases, with 20 bases left between them. Looked up from germline, CDR1 is LNHDA and CDR2 is SQIVND (reference sequence). This CDR3 comprises 14 residues. The CDR3 reads CASSPWDEEEAQYF. For the CDR3, the DNA is TGTGCCAGTAGCCCCTGGGATGAGGAAGAGGCGCAGTATTTT.

Written as DNA, the CDR3 is TGTGCCAGCAGCTTGGAGGGGCGGAACACTGAAGCTTTCTTT. This gives the protein CASSLEGRNTEAFF. This rearrangement joins TRBV5-8 to TRBJ1-1; D is possibly TRBD1 (5 bases). The CDR3 loop spans 14 amino acids. Germline V gene data show CDR1 as SGHTS and CDR2 as YDEGEE. With 0 bases removed from V and 1 base from J, the gap between germline ends came to 7 bases.

This clone occurred once. V is TRBV27 and J is TRBJ2-3; 16 bases agree with TRBD2. The CDR3 spans 20 residues. Germline CDR1 MNHEY, CDR2 SMNVEV (reference sequence). The junction had 8 bases not matched to a gene; V was cut back by 0 bases and J by 2 bases. This chain's CDR3 is CASSLSSGTSGGEHTDTQYF. The CDR3 nucleotides are TGTGCCAGCAGTTTATCCTCCGGGACTAGCGGGGGGGAACACACAGATACGCAGTATTTT.

The chain joins TRBV5-1 to TRBJ2-7, with 7 bases matching TRBD1. V dropped 0 bases and J dropped 3; count of bases not matched to a gene: 6. The CDR3 covers 15 residues. The germline CDR1 and CDR2 sequences are SGHRS and YFSETQ. CDR3 DNA: TGCGCCAGCAGCTTGGAGGGGGCTAATGGCTACGAGCAGTACTTC. Translation gives CASSLEGANGYEQYF.